This passage covers 15 T cell receptor beta chains from one sample sequenced in a study of metastatic and nonmetastatic thyroid tumors. TCRdb re-processed the PCR reads through MiXCR. The data contain around 34,000 clones, around 15% of them seen just once; the ten biggest clones take up roughly 3.2%. No patient had received any treatment before thyroid surgery. The sample comprised blood. Every receptor here comes from a female donor with papillary thyroid cancer or a benign thyroid nodule (not recorded which). Some clones in this sample may be carry-over from other donors' samples.

The chain employs TRBV20-1 and TRBJ2-2; D tentatively fits TRBD1 or TRBD2 (6 bases each). V was pared by 6 bases and J by 5 bases, with 25 bases between. Germline values: CDR1 DFQATT, CDR2 SNEGSKA (reference sequence). This CDR3 contains 17 residues. Here the CDR3 reads CSALRGPGAWGTGELFF. As DNA, the CDR3 is TGCAGTGCGCTACGGGGGCCGGGGGCATGGGGAACCGGGGAGCTGTTTTTT.

This clone was counted ten times or more. CDR3 sequence (DNA): TGCAGTGCCCGGGGACTAGCGGATATTTACGAGCAGTACTTC. This translates into CSARGLADIYEQYF. The V and J genes are TRBV20-1 and TRBJ2-7; 11 nucleotides agree with TRBD2. The V gene's germline CDR1 is DFQATT and CDR2 SNEGSKA (reference sequence). This CDR3 has 14 residues. V was pared by 6 bases and J by 4 bases, with 8 bases of the junction left unmatched.

J is TRBJ2-3 and V is TRBV4-2; 9 bases agree with TRBD2. CDR1 and CDR2 from the germline V gene are LGHNA and YNFKEQ. The ends lost 0 bases at V and 4 bases at J; junction bases unmatched: 11. The CDR3 length is 18 residues. The CDR3 sequence: CASSQDGDGKREADTQYF. The CDR3 DNA reads TGTGCCAGCAGCCAAGATGGAGACGGGAAGCGGGAGGCAGATACGCAGTATTTT.

This clone occurred a few times. The chain combines TRBV6-1 with TRBJ2-7; D is tentatively TRBD1 or TRBD2 (5 bases each). The ends were cut back, 6 bases at V and 7 bases at J, with 16 bases in the middle. The germline gives CDR1 MNHNS, CDR2 SASEGT. This CDR3 has 13 amino acids. Written as DNA, the CDR3 is TGTGCCAGCAGACCCTGGGACGCGTGGGAGCAGTACTTC. Protein: CASRPWDAWEQYF.

This clone was observed a few times. The CDR3 nucleotides are TGTGCCAGTAGCCCCTGGGGGACTAGCGGCTACGAGCAGTACTTC. Translation: CASSPWGTSGYEQYF. V and J are TRBV19 and TRBJ2-7, with 11 positions matching TRBD2. The V and J ends lost 6 bases and 3 bases, in that order; junction bases with no gene match: 7. The CDR3 has 15 residues. The germline V gene has CDR1 LNHDA and CDR2 SQIVND (reference sequence).

As concerns this clone: A much larger clone sits a single nucleotide away, making a read error possible. The genes are TRBV20-1 and TRBJ2-2, with D hard to call. CDR1 is DFQATT, CDR2 SNEGSKA, per germline (reference sequence). CDR3 length: 15 residues. Between the trimmed V and J ends, which lost 3 bases and 4 bases, there was a span of 15 bases. The CDR3 spells CSASDRVRSTGELFF. The CDR3, as DNA: TGCAGTGCTAGTGACCGCGTGCGGAGCACCGGGGAGCTGTTTTTT.

This clone was detected many times. The chain couples TRBV5-4 to TRBJ1-3; D might be TRBD1 (6 bases). Trimming stripped 2 bases from V and 4 bases from J, with 19 bases between. The CDR3 is made up of 17 amino acids. Germline assignment: CDR1 SGHNT and CDR2 YYREEE (reference sequence). CDR3 DNA sequence: TGTGCCAGCAGCTTCGGGGGGCCCCACCTCTCCGGAAACACCATATATTTT. Its protein product is CASSFGGPHLSGNTIYF. Complete variable domain (other parts from reference TRBV5-4 and TRBJ1-3): ETGVTQSPTHLIKTRGQQVTLRCSSQSGHNTVSWYQQALGQGPQFIFQYYREEENGRGNFPPRFSGLQFPNYSSELNVNALELDDSALYLCASSFGGPHLSGNTIYFGEGSWLTVV.

This clone has ten or more counts. The CDR3 sequence: CASSLSQGQFF. The CDR3 coding sequence is TGTGCCAGCAGCTTGTCCCAGGGGCAGTTCTTC. V gene TRBV7-3 combines with J gene TRBJ2-1; a possible D gene is TRBD1 (5 bases). Per germline, CDR1 SGHTA and CDR2 FQGTGA. CDR3 length: 11 residues. V dropped 3 bases and J dropped 12 bases, with 9 bases sitting between them.

In this sample, this clone is medium-sized. The rearrangement joins TRBV6-1 to TRBJ1-6; 12 bases are shared with TRBD1. V lost 0 bases to trimming and J lost 10 bases; unmatched junction nucleotides: 4. Germline loops: CDR1 MNHNS, CDR2 SASEGT. There are 16 residues in the CDR3. In DNA form, the CDR3 reads TGTGCCAGCAGTGAAGCGGGGGGACAGGGGGCATCACCCCTCCACTTT. It encodes CASSEAGGQGASPLHF.

The rearrangement uses TRBV20-1 and TRBJ2-7; D is unclear. Germline V CDR1 and CDR2: DFQATT, SNEGSKA (reference sequence). This CDR3 spans 13 amino acids. Trimming took off 3 bases at V and 5 bases at J, with 14 bases between the two ends. The CDR3 region is CSASYVGLDEQYF. CDR3 bases: TGCAGTGCTAGTTACGTAGGGTTAGACGAGCAGTACTTC.

The sample holds many counts of this clone. A much larger clone is a single base away; this may be a read error. The chain is built from TRBV27 and TRBJ1-4; D is unclear. Germline values: CDR1 MNHEY, CDR2 SMNVEV (reference sequence). The CDR3 is made up of 11 amino acids. The CDR3 sequence is CTSRSQSVLFF. The CDR3 coding sequence is TGTACCAGCCGGAGTCAGTCCGTCCTGTTTTTT.

This clone was counted at least ten times. This sequence joins TRBV6-1 and TRBJ1-6, with D uncertain. V was clipped by 2 bases and J by 7 bases, with 6 bases between them. Germline CDR1 and CDR2: MNHNS and SASEGT. This CDR3 contains 13 residues. The CDR3 sequence is CASSEQENSPLHF. In nucleotides, the CDR3 is TGTGCCAGCAGTGAACAGGAGAATTCACCCCTCCACTTT.

Regarding this clone: Just one base apart from a much larger clone, this may be a read error. The chain uses TRBV5-1 and TRBJ2-3, with a weak D call TRBD1 (5 bases). CDR3 size: 11 residues. The V gene's germline CDR1 is SGHRS and CDR2 YFSETQ. The CDR3 spells CTSSRADTQYF. CDR3 coding DNA: TGCACCAGCAGCAGGGCAGATACGCAGTATTTT.

The table lists this clone with many counts. The V and J genes are TRBV6-2 or TRBV6-3 and TRBJ2-3; tentative D call: TRBD2 (5 bases). V was pared by 5 bases and J by 1 base, with 13 bases between. The CDR3 extends over 15 amino acids. Germline-derived CDR1 and CDR2 are MNHEY and SVGEGT. CDR3 sequence (DNA): TGTGCCAGCAGTGTCCGGGGTTTCGGCACAGATACGCAGTATTTT. This codes for CASSVRGFGTDTQYF.

The sample holds many counts of this clone. This chain joins TRBV6-5 and TRBJ2-3, with 7 bases aligning to TRBD2. With V trimmed by 0 bases and J by 8 bases, 11 bases remained unmatched. Per the germline V gene, CDR1 is MNHEY and CDR2 is SVGAGI. The CDR3 totals 16 residues. CDR3 loop: CASSYSGTTTSVTQYF. Here the CDR3 DNA reads TGTGCCAGCAGTTACTCTGGGACTACAACGTCAGTTACGCAGTATTTT.